This TCR beta chain was sequenced for a study of cytomegalovirus exposure and HLA in healthy donors. Overall study: Earlier, 100 million to 130 million unique TCR beta sequences were recovered from about 179 million T cells by an analysis.

This clone was seen a handful of times. Its target is unknown. Germline and junction disagree at one end, which may indicate a read error. Study-level points and caveats: Later analysis indicated greater clonal expansion among HLA-associated TCR beta chains than among equally common other chains. A later analysis linked a missense DCLRE1C variant to TCR beta V- and J-gene trimming.

CDR1 is SGHRS and CDR2 is YFSETQ in the germline V gene. CDR3 length equals 15 residues. Amplification used 60 Vbeta primers and 13 Jbeta primers. Per the authors' pipeline: In a later analysis, 8.5 million to 14 million of approximately 80 million unique beta chains occurred in at least two donors. TCRdb's table, derived via immunoSEQ multiplex PCR, lists solely in-frame clones and lacks some. V, J and clone size are those of that table, while D and trimming were read from the DNA. Among 70,000 to 95,000 clones, 62% were seen once, and the ten largest hold around 5.5%. The rearrangement uses TRBV5-1 and TRBJ1-2; D may be TRBD1 (6 bases). This clonotype was sampled from a woman in her 30s in good health and CMV-seropositive. The sequenced material came from PBMCs. In DNA form, the CDR3 reads TGCGCCAGCAGCTTGGGCCACAGGGATCTCTATGGCTACCCCTTC. Encoded protein: CASSLGHRDLYGYPF.